This passage covers 12 T cell receptor beta chains from one sample sequenced in a study of type 1 regulatory T cells. TCRdb fed the reads into MiXCR, producing one record per CDR3 protein. The profile shows about 100,000 distinct CDR3 sequences, around a third of them singletons. The specimen sequenced was CD4+ T cells, either the whole sample or a sorted fraction (not recorded which). These receptors all come from a human donor in good health.

This clonotype turned up a few times. The rearrangement links TRBV27 to TRBJ2-2, with 9 positions matching TRBD1. The V gene end was trimmed by 4 bases and the J gene end by 2 bases; junction bases not matched to a gene: 8. Germline assignment: CDR1 MNHEY and CDR2 SMNVEV (reference sequence). This CDR3 spans 17 amino acids. The CDR3 sequence: CASSSGPGQGNTGELFF. Written as DNA, the CDR3 is TGTGCCAGCAGTTCCGGACCGGGACAGGGTAACACCGGGGAGCTGTTTTTT.

The J gene is TRBJ2-5, the V gene TRBV20-1; 7 bases agree with TRBD2. The CDR3 is 14 amino acids. CDR1 is DFQATT and CDR2 is SNEGSKA in the germline V gene (reference sequence). J gave up 0 bases and V 4 bases, and 5 bases lay outside the gene matches. The DNA of the CDR3 is TGCAGTGCTACCGGGACTAACAACCAAGAGACCCAGTACTTC. It specifies CSATGTNNQETQYF.

This clonotype was seen repeatedly, ten times or more. This CDR3 reads CSASGTGNYGYTF. The CDR3 nucleotides read TGCAGCGCATCCGGGACAGGGAACTATGGCTACACCTTC. The chain employs TRBV29-1 and TRBJ1-2; 9 positions agree with TRBD1. CDR3 length: 13 residues. Germline assignment: CDR1 SQVTM and CDR2 ANQGSEA. V dropped 7 bases and J dropped 2; count of bases not matched to a gene: 5.

This clonotype was recorded a few times. This rearrangement joins TRBV14 to TRBJ2-3; D unresolved. V was trimmed by 3 bases and J by 6 bases, leaving 22 bases between them. CDR1 is SGHDN and CDR2 is FVKESK in the germline V gene. This CDR3 has 17 residues. The CDR3 DNA reads as TGTGCCAGCAGCCAGACATTTCGATGGTGGGTCGGGGATACGCAGTATTTT. Translating it yields CASSQTFRWWVGDTQYF.

The CDR3 here is CASSQRGGGGKRQFF. As DNA, the CDR3 is TGTGCCAGCAGCCAGCGGGGAGGAGGGGGAAAGAGGCAGTTCTTC. This chain links TRBV14 with TRBJ2-1; D is possibly TRBD1 or TRBD2 (6 bases each). Germline V gene data show CDR1 as SGHDN and CDR2 as FVKESK. V dropped 3 bases and J dropped 12 bases, with 21 bases sitting between them. The CDR3 totals 15 residues.

This clonotype was seen a few times. The CDR3 loop is CASISGTNEQYF. The CDR3 DNA is TGTGCCAGTATCAGCGGGACTAACGAGCAGTACTTC. This chain connects TRBV7-9 to TRBJ2-7; 7 positions agree with TRBD2. The CDR3 contains 12 residues. V was clipped by 9 bases and J by 5 bases; unmatched bases: 7. Germline values: CDR1 SEHNR, CDR2 FQNEAQ (reference sequence).

This clonotype was counted between two and nine times. J is TRBJ2-7 and V is TRBV29-1, with a possible D match to TRBD1 (5 bases). Trimming stripped 5 bases from V and 0 bases from J, with 11 bases between. Germline CDR1 and CDR2: SQVTM and ANQGSEA. The CDR3 has 13 residues. The CDR3 DNA is TGCAGCGTTAGACAGTCTAGCTCCTACGAGCAGTACTTC. Translation: CSVRQSSSYEQYF.

A few counts support this clonotype. The rearrangement links TRBV9 to TRBJ2-5; tentative D call: TRBD1 (6 bases). CDR3 size: 15 residues. The germline CDR1 and CDR2 sequences are SGDLS and YYNGEE. With 6 bases removed from V and 4 bases from J, the gap between germline ends came to 19 bases. The DNA for the CDR3 is TGTGCCAGCACCCGAGAGGGACACCGCCCAGAGACCCAGTACTTC. It codes for CASTREGHRPETQYF.

This clonotype was found a few times. This chain connects TRBV20-1 to TRBJ2-3; D gene ambiguous. V was clipped by 3 bases and J by 2 bases, with 12 bases between them. Germline V gene data show CDR1 as DFQATT and CDR2 as SNEGSKA (reference sequence). This CDR3 comprises 14 residues. Here the CDR3 reads CSARSRPTTDTQYF. CDR3 in DNA: TGCAGTGCTAGGAGTCGACCAACCACAGATACGCAGTATTTT.

This clonotype was recorded a few times. The chain is built from TRBV10-3 and TRBJ2-7; 8 bases are shared with TRBD1. The CDR3 has 14 amino acids. Germline CDR1 and CDR2: ENHRY and SYGVKD. The V and J ends lost 6 bases and 0 bases, in that order; junction bases with no gene match: 4. CDR3 sequence reads: CAIRKGQDSYEQYF. The CDR3 coding sequence is TGTGCCATCAGGAAGGGACAGGACTCCTACGAGCAGTACTTC.

The gene calls are TRBV19 and TRBJ2-5; TRBD1 or TRBD2 may be the D gene (6 bases each). Germline CDR1 reads LNHDA; CDR2 reads SQIVND (reference sequence). The CDR3 totals 14 residues. Between the trimmed V and J ends, which lost 6 bases and 5 bases, there was a span of 16 bases. The CDR3 sequence: CASRSGSRGETQYF. The CDR3, as DNA: TGTGCCAGTAGGTCCGGGAGCAGGGGTGAGACCCAGTACTTC.

This clonotype has at least ten counts. This chain connects TRBV14 to TRBJ2-5; no reliable D call. Germline CDR1 is SGHDN and CDR2 is FVKESK. The CDR3 contains 13 residues. The ends were cut back, 5 bases at V and 7 bases at J, with 14 bases in the middle. The CDR3 DNA reads as TGTGCCAGCAGCAAAACGCTCGTGTGGACCCAGTACTTC. Protein: CASSKTLVWTQYF. Drawing the rest from reference TRBV14 and TRBJ2-5, the complete variable domain is EAGVTQFPSHSVIEKGQTVTLRCDPISGHDNLYWYRRVMGKEIKFLLHFVKESKQDESGMPNNRFLAERTGGTYSTLKVQPAELEDSGVYFCASSKTLVWTQYFGPGTRLLVL.